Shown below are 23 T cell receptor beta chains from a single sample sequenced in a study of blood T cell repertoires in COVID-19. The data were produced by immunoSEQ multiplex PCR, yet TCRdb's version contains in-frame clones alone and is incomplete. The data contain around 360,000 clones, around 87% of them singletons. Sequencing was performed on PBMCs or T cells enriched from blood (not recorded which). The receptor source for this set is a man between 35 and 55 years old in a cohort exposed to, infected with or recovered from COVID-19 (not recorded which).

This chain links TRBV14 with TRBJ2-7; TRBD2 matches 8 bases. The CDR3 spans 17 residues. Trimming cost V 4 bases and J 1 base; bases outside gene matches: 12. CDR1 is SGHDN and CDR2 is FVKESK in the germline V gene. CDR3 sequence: CASSLRASGWQSYEQYF. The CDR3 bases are TGTGCCAGCAGCCTCCGGGCTAGCGGGTGGCAATCCTACGAGCAGTACTTC.

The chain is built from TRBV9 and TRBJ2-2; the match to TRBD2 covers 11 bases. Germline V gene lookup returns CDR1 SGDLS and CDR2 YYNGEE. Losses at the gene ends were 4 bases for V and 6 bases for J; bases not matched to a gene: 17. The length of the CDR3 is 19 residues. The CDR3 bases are TGTGCCAGCAGCAACCGGGAGAAACTAGCGGGAGTTAAAGCCGGGGAGCTGTTTTTT. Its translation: CASSNREKLAGVKAGELFF.

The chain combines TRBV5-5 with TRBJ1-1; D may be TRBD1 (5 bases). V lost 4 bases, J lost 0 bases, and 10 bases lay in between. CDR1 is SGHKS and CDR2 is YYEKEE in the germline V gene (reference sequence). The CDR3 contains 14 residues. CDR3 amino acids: CASSLRAVNTEAFF. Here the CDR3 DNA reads TGTGCCAGCAGCCTCAGGGCGGTGAACACTGAAGCTTTCTTT.

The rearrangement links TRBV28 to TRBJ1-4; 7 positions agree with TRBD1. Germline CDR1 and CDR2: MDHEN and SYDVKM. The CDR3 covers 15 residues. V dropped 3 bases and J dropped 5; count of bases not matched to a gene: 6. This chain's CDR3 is CASSFGQVINEKLFF. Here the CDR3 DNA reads TGTGCCAGCAGTTTCGGACAGGTTATAAATGAAAAACTGTTTTTT.

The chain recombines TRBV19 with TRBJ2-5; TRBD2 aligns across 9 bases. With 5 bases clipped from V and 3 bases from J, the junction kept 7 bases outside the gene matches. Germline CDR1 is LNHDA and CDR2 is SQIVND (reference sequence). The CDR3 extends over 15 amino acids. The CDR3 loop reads CASSSTTSGKETQYF. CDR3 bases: TGTGCCAGTAGTTCGACGACTAGCGGCAAAGAGACCCAGTACTTC.

The CDR3 is CASSPIETSGINEQFF. CDR3 nucleotides: TGCGCCAGCAGCCCGATAGAGACTAGCGGGATCAATGAGCAGTTCTTC. The genes are TRBV5-1 and TRBJ2-1, with TRBD2 identical over 11 bases. This CDR3 spans 16 amino acids. Germline loops: CDR1 SGHRS, CDR2 YFSETQ. With V trimmed by 4 bases and J by 6 bases, 9 bases remained unmatched.

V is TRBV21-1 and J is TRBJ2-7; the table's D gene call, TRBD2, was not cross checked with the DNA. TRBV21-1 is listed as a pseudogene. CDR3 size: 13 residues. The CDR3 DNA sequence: TGTGCCAGCAGCGGAGGCGTGGGGGGCGAGCAGTACTTC. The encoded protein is CASSGGVGGEQYF.

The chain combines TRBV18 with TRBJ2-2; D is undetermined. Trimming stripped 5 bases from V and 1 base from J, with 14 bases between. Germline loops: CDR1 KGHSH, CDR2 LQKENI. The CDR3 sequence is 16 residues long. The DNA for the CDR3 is TGTGCCAGCTCATCATTGCAACCGAGGAACACCGGGGAGCTGTTTTTT. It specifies CASSSLQPRNTGELFF.

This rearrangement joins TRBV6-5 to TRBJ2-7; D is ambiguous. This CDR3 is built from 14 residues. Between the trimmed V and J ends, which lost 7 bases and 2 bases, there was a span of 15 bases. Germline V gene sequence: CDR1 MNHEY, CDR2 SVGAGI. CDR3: CASTKGSSPYEQYF. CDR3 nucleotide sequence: TGTGCCAGCACCAAAGGTAGCAGCCCCTACGAGCAGTACTTC.

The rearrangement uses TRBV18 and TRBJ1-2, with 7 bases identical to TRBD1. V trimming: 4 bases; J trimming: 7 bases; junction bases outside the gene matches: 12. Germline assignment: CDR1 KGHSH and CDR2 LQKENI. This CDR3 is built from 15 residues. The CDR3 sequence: CASSQIAGTAIGYTF. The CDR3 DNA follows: TGTGCCAGCTCACAAATCGCCGGGACAGCCATTGGCTACACCTTC.

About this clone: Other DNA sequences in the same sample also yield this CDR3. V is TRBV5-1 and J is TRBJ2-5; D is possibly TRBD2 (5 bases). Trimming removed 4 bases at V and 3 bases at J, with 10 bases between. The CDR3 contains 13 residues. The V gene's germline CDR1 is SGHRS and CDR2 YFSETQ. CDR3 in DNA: TGCGCCAGCAGCCGAGGGCTAGAAGAGACCCAGTACTTC. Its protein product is CASSRGLEETQYF.

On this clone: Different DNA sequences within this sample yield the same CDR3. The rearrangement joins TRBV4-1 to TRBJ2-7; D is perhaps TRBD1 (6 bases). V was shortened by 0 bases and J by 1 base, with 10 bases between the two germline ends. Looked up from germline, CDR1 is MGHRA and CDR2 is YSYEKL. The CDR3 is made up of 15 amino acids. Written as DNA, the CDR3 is TGCGCCAGCAGCCAAGATTACAGGGAGTCCTACGAGCAGTACTTC. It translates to CASSQDYRESYEQYF.

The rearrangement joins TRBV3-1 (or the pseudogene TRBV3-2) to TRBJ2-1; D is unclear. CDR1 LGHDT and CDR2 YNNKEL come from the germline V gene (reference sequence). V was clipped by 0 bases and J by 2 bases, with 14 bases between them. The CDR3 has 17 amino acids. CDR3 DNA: TGTGCCAGCAGCCAAGATCTCCGGTTCTTGACCTACAATGAGCAGTTCTTC. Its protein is CASSQDLRFLTYNEQFF.

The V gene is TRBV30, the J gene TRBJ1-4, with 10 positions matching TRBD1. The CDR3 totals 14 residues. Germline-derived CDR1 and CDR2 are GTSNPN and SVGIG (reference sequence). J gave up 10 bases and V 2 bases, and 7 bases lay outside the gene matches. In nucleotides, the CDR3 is TGTGCCTGGAGTTCGACAGGGGGCGCAGGAAAACTGTTTTTT. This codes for CAWSSTGGAGKLFF. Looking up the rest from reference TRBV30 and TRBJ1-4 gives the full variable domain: SQTIHQWPATLVQPVGSPLSLECTVEGTSNPNLYWYRQAAGRGLQLLFYSVGIGQISSEVPQNLSASRPQDRQFILSSKKLLLSDSGFYLCAWSSTGGAGKLFFGSGTQLSVL.

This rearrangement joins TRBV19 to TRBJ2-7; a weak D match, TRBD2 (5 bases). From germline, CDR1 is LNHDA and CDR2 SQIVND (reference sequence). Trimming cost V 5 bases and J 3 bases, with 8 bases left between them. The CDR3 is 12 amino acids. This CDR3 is CASSRGNYEQYF. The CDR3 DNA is TGTGCCAGTAGTCGGGGAAACTACGAGCAGTACTTC.

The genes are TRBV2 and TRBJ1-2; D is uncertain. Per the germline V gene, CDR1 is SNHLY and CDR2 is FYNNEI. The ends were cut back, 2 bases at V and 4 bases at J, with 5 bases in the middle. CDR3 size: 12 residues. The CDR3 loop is CASSEQSYGYTF. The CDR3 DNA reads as TGTGCCAGCAGTGAACAGTCCTATGGCTACACCTTC. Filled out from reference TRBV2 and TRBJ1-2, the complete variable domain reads EPEVTQTPSHQVTQMGQEVILRCVPISNHLYFYWYRQILGQKVEFLVSFYNNEISEKSEIFDDQFSVERPDGSNFTLKIRSTKLEDSAMYFCASSEQSYGYTFGSGTRLTVV.

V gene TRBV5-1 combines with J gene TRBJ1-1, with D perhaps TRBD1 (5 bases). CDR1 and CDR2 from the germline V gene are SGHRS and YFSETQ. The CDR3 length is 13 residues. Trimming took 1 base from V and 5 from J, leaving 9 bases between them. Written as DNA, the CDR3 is TGCGCCAGCAGCTTGCCAGGGAGGACTGAAGCTTTCTTT. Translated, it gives CASSLPGRTEAFF.

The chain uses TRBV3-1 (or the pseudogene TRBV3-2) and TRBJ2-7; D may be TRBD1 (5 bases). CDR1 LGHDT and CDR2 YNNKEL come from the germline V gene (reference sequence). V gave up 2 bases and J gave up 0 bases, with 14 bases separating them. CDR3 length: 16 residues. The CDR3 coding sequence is TGTGCCAGCAGCCAAACCACCGACAGTGGCTCCTACGAGCAGTACTTC. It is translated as CASSQTTDSGSYEQYF.

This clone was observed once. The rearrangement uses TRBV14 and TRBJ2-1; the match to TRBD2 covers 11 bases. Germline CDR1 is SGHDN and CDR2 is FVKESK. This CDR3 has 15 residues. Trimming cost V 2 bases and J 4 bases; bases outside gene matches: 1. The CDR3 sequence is CASSQTSGSYNEQFF. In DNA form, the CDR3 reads TGTGCCAGCAGCCAAACTAGCGGGAGTTACAATGAGCAGTTCTTC.

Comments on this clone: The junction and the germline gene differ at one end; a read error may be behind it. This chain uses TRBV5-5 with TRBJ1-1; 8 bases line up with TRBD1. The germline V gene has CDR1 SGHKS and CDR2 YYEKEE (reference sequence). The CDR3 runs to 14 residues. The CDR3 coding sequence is TGTGCCAGCAGATTGGACAGGGCGAGGACTGAAGCTTTCTTT. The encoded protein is CASRLDRARTEAFF. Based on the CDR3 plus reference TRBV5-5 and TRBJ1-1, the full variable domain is DAGVTQSPTHLIKTRGQQVTLRCSPISGHKSVSWYQQVLGQGPQFIFQYYEKEERGRGNFPDRFSARQFPNYSSELNVNALLLGDSALYLCASRLDRARTEAFFGQGTRLTVV.

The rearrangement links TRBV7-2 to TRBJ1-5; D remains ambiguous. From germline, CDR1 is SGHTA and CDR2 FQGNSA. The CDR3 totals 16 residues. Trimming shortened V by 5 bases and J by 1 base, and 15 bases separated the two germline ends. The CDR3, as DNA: TGTGCCAGCAGCCAAGCGGGTTTAGGGAGCAATCAGCCCCAGCATTTT. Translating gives CASSQAGLGSNQPQHF.

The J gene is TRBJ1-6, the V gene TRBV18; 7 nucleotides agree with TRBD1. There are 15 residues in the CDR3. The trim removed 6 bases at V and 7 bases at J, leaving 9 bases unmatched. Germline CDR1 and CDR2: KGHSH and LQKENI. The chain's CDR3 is CASSFGTAENSPLHF. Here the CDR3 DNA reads TGTGCCAGCTCTTTCGGGACAGCAGAAAATTCACCCCTCCACTTT.

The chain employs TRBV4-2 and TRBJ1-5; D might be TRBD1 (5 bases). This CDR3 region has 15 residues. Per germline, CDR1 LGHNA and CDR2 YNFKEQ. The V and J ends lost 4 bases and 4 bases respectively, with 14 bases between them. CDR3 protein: CASSPSDSPNQPQHF. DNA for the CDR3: TGTGCCAGCAGCCCCTCCGACAGCCCTAATCAGCCCCAGCATTTT.